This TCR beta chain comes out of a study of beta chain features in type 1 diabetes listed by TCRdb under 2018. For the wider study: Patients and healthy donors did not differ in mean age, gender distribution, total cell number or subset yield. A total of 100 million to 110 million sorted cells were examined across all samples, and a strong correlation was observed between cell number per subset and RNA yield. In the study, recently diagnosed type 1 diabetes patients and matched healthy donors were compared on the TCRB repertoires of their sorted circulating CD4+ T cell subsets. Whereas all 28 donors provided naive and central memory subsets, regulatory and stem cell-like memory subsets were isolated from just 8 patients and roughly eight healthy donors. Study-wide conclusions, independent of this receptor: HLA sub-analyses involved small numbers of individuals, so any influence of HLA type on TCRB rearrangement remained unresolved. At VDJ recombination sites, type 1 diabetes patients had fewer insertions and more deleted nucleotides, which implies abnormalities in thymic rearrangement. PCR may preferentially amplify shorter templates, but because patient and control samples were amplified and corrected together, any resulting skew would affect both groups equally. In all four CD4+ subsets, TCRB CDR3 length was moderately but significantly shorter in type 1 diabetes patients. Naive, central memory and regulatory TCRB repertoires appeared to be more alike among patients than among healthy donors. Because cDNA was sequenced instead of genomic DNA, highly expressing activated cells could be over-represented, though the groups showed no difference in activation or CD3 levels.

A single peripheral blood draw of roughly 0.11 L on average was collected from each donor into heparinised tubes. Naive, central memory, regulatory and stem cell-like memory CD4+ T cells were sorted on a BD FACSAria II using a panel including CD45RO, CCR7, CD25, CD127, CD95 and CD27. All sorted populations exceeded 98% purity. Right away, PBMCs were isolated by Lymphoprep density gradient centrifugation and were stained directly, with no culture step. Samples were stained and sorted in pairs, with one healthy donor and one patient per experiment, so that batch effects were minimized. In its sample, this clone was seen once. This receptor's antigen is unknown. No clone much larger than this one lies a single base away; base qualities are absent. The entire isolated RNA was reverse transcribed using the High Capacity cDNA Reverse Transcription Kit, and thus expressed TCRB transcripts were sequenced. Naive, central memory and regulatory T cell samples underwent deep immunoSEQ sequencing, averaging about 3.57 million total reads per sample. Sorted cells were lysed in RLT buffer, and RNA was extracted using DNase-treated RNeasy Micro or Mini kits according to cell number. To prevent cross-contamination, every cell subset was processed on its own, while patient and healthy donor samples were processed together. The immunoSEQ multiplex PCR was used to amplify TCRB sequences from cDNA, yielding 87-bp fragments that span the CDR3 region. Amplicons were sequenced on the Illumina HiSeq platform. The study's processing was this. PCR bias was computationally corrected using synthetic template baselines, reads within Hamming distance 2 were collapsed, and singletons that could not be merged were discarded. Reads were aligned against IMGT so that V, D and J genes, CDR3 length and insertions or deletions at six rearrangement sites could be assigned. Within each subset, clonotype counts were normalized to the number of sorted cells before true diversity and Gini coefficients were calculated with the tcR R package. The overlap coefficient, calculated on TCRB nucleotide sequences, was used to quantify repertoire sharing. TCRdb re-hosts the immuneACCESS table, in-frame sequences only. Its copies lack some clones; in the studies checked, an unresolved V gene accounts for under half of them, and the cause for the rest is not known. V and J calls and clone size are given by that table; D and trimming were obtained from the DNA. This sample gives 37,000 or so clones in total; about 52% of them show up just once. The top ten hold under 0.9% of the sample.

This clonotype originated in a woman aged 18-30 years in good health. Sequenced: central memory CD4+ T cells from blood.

The sequenced DNA is TGTGCCAGCAGTATACAAGCCAAAAACATTCAGTACTTC. It encodes CASSIQAKNIQYF. Here the chain combines TRBV6-5 and TRBJ2-4; the D gene lacks a confident call. The V and J ends are trimmed by 5 bases and 0 bases, leaving 5 bases between them. The CDR3 contains 13 residues, cysteine and phenylalanine counted. Only CDR3 DNA is held: 39 bases, read in frame from base 1. The germline V gene yields MNHEY for CDR1 and SVGAGI for CDR2.